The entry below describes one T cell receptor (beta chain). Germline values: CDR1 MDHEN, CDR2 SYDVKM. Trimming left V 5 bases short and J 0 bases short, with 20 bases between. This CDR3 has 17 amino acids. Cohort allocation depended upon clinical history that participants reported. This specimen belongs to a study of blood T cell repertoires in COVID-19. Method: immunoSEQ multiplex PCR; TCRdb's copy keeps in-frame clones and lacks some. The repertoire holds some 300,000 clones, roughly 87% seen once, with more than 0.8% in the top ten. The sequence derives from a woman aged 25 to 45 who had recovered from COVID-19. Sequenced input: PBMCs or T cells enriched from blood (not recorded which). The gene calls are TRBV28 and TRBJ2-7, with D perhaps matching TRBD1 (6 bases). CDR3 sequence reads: CASSTRGDTQSSYEQYF. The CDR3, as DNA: TGTGCCAGCAGTACCAGAGGGGACACCCAGAGCTCCTACGAGCAGTACTTC. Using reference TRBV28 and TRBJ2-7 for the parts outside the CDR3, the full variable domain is DVKVTQSSRYLVKRTGEKVFLECVQDMDHENMFWYRQDPGLGLRLIYFSYDVKMKEKGDIPEGYSVSREKKERFSLILESASTNQTSMYLCASSTRGDTQSSYEQYFGPGTRLTVT.